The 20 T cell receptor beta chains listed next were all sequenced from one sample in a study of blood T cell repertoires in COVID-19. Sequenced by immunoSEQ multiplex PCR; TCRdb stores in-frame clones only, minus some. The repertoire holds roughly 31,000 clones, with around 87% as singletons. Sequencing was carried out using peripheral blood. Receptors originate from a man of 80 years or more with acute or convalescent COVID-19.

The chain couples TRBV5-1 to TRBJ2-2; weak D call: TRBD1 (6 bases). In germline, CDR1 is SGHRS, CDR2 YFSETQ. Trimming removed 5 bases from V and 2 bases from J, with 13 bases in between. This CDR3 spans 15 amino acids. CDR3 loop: CASRSGTPNTGELFF. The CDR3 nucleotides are TGCGCCAGCAGGTCCGGGACACCAAACACCGGGGAGCTGTTTTTT. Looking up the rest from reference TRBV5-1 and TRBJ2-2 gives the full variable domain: KAGVTQTPRYLIKTRGQQVTLSCSPISGHRSVSWYQQTPGQGLQFLFEYFSETQRNKGNFPGRFSGRQFSNSRSEMNVSTLELGDSALYLCASRSGTPNTGELFFGEGSRLTVL.

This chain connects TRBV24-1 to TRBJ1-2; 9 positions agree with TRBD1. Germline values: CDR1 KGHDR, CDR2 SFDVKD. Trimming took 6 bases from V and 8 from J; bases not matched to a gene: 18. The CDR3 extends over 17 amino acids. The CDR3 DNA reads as TGTGCCACCAGTAGTGGGACAGGGCTGTTAATACGTTCGGGCTACACCTTC. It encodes CATSSGTGLLIRSGYTF.

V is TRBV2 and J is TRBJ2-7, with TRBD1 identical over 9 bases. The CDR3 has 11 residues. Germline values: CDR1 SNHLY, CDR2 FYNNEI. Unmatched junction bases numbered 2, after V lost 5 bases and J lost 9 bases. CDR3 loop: CASSRQGGQYF. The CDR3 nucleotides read TGTGCCAGCAGTCGACAGGGGGGGCAGTACTTC.

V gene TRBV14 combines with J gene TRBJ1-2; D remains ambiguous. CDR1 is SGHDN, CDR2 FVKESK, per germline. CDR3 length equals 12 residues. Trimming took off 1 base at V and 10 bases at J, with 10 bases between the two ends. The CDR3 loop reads CASSQGLVDYTF. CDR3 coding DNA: TGTGCCAGCAGCCAAGGACTGGTCGACTACACCTTC.

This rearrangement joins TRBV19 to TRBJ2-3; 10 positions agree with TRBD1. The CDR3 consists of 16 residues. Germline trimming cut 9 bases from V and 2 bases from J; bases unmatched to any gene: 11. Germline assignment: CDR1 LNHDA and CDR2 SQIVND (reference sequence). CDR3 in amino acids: CASRTPGQGDTDTQYF. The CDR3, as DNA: TGTGCCAGCCGGACGCCCGGACAGGGGGACACAGATACGCAGTATTTT.

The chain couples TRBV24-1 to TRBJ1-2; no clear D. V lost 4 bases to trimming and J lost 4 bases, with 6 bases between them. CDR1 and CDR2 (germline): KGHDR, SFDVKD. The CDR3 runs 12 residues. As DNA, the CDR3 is TGTGCCACCAGTGACAGGCGCTATGGCTACACCTTC. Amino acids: CATSDRRYGYTF.

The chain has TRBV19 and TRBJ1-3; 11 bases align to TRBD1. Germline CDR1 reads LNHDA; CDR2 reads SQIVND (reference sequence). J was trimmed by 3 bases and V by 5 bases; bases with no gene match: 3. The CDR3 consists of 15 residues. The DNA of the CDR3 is TGTGCCAGTAGTGGACAGGGGGCGTATGGAAACACCATATATTTT. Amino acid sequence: CASSGQGAYGNTIYF.

CDR3 nucleotides: TGTGCCAGCAGTGATTTGCAGGTGGTCTCTGGAAACACCATATATTTT. This codes for CASSDLQVVSGNTIYF. This chain joins TRBV6-1 and TRBJ1-3; D is uncertain. V lost 3 bases and J 0 bases, leaving 12 bases between the germline ends. CDR1 MNHNS and CDR2 SASEGT come from the germline V gene. This CDR3 spans 16 amino acids.

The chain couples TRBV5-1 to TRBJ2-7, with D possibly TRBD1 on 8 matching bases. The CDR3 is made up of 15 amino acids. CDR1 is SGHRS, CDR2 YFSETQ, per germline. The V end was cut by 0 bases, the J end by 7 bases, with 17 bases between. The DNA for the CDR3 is TGCGCCAGCAGCTTGGCGGGGGGACAGGTTGGGGAGCAGTACTTC. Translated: CASSLAGGQVGEQYF.

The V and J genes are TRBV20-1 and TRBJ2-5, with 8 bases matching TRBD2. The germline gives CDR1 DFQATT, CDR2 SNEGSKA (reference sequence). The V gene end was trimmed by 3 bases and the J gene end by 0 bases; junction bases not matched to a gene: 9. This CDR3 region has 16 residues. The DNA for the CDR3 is TGCAGTGCTAGTAGAATGGGCGGGGGGCACCAAGAGACCCAGTACTTC. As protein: CSASRMGGGHQETQYF.

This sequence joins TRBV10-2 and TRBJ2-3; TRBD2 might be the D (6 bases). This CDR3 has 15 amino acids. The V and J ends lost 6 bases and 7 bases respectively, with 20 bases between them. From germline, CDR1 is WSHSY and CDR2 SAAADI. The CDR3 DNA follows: TGCGCCAGCAGCCCTGGAGGGACTCCCCCCCATACGCAGTATTTT. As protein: CASSPGGTPPHTQYF.

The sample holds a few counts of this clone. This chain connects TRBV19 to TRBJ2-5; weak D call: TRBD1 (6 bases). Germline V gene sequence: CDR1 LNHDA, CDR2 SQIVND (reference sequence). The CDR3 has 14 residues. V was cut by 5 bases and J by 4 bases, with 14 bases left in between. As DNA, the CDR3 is TGTGCCAGTAGTGGCAGGGGAAGGGGAGAGACCCAGTACTTC. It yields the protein CASSGRGRGETQYF.

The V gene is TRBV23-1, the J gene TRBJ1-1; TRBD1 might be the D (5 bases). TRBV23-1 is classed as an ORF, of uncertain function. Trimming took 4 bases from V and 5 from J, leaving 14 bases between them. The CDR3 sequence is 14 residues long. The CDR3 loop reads CASSPRAGRTEAFF. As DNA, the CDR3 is TGCGCCAGCAGTCCCCGGGCAGGGCGTACTGAAGCTTTCTTT.

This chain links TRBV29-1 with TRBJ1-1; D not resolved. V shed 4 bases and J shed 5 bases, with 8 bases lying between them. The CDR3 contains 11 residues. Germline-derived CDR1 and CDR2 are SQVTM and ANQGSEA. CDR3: CSVGSGTEAFF. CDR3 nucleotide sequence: TGCAGCGTTGGCAGCGGGACTGAAGCTTTCTTT.

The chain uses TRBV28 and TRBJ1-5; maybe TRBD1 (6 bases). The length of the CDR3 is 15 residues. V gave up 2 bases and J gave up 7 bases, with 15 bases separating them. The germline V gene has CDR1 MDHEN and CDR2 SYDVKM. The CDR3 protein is CASSLTGGMRQPQHF. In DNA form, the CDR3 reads TGTGCCAGCAGTTTAACTGGGGGCATGAGACAGCCCCAGCATTTT.

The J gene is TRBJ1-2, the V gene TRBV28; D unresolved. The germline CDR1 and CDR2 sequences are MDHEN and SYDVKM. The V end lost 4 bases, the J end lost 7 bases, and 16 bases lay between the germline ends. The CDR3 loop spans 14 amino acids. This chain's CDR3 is CASSYESTGGGYTF. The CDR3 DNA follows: TGTGCCAGCAGTTACGAGTCGACGGGAGGTGGCTACACCTTC.

Here the CDR3 DNA reads TGCGCCAGCAACCTTGGACAAACAAACTATGGCTACACCTTC. Amino acids: CASNLGQTNYGYTF. The chain carries TRBV5-1 and TRBJ1-2, with TRBD1 as a possible D gene (5 bases). CDR1 is SGHRS, CDR2 YFSETQ, per germline. The CDR3 is 14 amino acids. The V end was cut by 6 bases, the J end by 2 bases, with 14 bases between.

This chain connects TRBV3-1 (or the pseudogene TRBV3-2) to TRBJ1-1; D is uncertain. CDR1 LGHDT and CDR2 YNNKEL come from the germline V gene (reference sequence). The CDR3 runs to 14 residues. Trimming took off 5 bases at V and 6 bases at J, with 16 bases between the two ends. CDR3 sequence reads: CASSEGDGRAEAFF. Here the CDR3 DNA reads TGTGCCAGCAGCGAAGGAGATGGGCGCGCTGAAGCTTTCTTT.

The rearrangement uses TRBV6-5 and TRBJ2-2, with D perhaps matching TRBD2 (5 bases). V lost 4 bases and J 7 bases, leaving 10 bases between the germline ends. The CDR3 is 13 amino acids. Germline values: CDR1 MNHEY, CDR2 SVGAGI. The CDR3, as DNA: TGTGCCAGCAGTTCCCTCCGGGACGGGGAGCTGTTTTTT. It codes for CASSSLRDGELFF.

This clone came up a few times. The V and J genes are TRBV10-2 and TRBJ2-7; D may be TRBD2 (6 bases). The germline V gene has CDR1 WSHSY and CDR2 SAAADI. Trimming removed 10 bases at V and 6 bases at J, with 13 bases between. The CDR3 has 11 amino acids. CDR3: CATGYGGEQYF. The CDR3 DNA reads TGCGCCACAGGTTACGGGGGCGAGCAGTACTTC.